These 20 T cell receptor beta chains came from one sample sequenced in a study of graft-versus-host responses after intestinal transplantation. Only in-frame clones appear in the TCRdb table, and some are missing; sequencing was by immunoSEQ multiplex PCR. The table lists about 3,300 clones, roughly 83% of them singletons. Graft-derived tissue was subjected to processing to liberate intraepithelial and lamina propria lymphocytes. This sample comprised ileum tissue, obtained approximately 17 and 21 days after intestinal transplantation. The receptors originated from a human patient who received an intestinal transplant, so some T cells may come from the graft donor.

CDR3 in amino acids: CATTSPWVTENTEAFF. The CDR3 DNA reads as TGCGCCACTACAAGCCCTTGGGTCACAGAAAACACTGAAGCTTTCTTT. The V gene is TRBV5-1, the J gene TRBJ1-1, with no clear D. This CDR3 spans 16 amino acids. V gave up 9 bases and J gave up 2 bases, with 23 bases separating them. Germline V lookup: CDR1 SGHRS, CDR2 YFSETQ.

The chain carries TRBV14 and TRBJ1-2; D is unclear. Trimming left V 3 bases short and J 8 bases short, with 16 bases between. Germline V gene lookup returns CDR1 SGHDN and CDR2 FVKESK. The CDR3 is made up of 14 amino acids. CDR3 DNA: TGTGCCAGCAGCCAGATACGGGCCTCTGGAGGCTACACCTTC. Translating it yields CASSQIRASGGYTF.

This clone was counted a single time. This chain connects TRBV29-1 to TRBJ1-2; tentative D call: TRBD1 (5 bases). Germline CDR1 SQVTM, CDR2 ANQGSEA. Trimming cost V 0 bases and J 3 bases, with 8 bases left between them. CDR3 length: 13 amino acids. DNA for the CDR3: TGCAGCGTTGAAGATGGGACCCACTATGGCTACACCTTC. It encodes CSVEDGTHYGYTF.

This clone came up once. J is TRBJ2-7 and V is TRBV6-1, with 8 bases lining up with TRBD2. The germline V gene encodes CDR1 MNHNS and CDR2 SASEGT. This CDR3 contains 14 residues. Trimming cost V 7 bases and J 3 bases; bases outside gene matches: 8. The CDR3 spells CASTDAAGGYEQYF. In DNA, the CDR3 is TGTGCCAGCACCGATGCCGCGGGGGGCTACGAGCAGTACTTC.

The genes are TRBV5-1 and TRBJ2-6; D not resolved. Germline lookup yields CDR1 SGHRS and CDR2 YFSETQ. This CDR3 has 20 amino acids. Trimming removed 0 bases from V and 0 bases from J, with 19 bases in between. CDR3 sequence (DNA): TGCGCCAGCAGCTTGGCGAGCCCTTGGGGTTCATCCTCTGGGGCCAACGTCCTGACTTTC. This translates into CASSLASPWGSSSGANVLTF.

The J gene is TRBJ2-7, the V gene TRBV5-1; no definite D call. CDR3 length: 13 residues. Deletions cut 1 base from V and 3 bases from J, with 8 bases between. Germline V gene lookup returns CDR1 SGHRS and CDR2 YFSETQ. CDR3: CASSLTSYYEQYF. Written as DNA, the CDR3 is TGCGCCAGCAGCTTGACCAGCTACTACGAGCAGTACTTC. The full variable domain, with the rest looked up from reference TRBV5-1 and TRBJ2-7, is KAGVTQTPRYLIKTRGQQVTLSCSPISGHRSVSWYQQTPGQGLQFLFEYFSETQRNKGNFPGRFSGRQFSNSRSEMNVSTLELGDSALYLCASSLTSYYEQYFGPGTRLTVT.

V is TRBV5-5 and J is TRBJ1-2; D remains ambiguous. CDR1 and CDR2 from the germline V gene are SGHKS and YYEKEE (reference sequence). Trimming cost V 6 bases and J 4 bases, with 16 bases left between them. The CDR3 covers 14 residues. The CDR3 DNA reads TGTGCCAGCACGCCGTCGCGAAAGACCTATGGCTACACCTTC. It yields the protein CASTPSRKTYGYTF. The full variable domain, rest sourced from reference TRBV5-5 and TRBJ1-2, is DAGVTQSPTHLIKTRGQQVTLRCSPISGHKSVSWYQQVLGQGPQFIFQYYEKEERGRGNFPDRFSARQFPNYSSELNVNALLLGDSALYLCASTPSRKTYGYTFGSGTRLTVV.

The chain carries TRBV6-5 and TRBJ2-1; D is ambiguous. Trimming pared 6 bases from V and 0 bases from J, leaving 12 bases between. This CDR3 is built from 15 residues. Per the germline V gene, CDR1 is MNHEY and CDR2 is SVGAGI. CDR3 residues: CASRTQTHSYNEQFF. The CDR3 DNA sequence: TGTGCCAGCAGGACTCAGACTCACTCCTACAATGAGCAGTTCTTC.

The CDR3 DNA reads as TGCGCCAGCAGCGACGACAGGCGGGGGGGCACTGAAGCTTTCTTT. This encodes CASSDDRRGGTEAFF. The rearrangement joins TRBV5-1 to TRBJ1-1, with D possibly TRBD1 on 6 matching bases. Per the germline V gene, CDR1 is SGHRS and CDR2 is YFSETQ. V lost 4 bases, J lost 4 bases, and 17 bases lay in between. The CDR3 is made up of 15 amino acids.

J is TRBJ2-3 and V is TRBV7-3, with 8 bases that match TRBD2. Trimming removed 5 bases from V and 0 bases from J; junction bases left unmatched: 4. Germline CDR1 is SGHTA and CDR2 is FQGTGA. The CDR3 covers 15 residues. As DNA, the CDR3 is TGTGCCAGCAGCGGTAGCGGGGCTAGCACAGATACGCAGTATTTT. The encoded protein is CASSGSGASTDTQYF.

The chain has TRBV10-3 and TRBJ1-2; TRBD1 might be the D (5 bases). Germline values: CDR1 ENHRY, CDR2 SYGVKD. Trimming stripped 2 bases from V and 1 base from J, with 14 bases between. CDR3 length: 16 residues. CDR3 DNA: TGTGCCATCAGTGAGCCCGGGGGGGATCTTAACTATGGCTACACCTTC. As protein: CAISEPGGDLNYGYTF.

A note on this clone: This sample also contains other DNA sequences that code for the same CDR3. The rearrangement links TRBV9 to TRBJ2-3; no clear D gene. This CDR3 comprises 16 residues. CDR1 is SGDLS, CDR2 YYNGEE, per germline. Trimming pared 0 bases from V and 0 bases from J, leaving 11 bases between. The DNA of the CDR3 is TGTGCCAGCAGCGTAGCAGGAGAGCTAAGCACAGATACGCAGTATTTT. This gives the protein CASSVAGELSTDTQYF. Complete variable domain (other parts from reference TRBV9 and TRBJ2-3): DSGVTQTPKHLITATGQRVTLRCSPRSGDLSVYWYQQSLDQGLQFLIQYYNGEERAKGNILERFSAQQFPDLHSELNLSSLELGDSALYFCASSVAGELSTDTQYFGPGTRLTVL.

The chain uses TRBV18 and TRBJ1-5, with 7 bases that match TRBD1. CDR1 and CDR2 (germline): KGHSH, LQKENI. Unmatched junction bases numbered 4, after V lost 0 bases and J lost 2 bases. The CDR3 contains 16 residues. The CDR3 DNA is TGTGCCAGCTCACCACCTAACACAGGGGGCAATCAGCCCCAGCATTTT. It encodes CASSPPNTGGNQPQHF.

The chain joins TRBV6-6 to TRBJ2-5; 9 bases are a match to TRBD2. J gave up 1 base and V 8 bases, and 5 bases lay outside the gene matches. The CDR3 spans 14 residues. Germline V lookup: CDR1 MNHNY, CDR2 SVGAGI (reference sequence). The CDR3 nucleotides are TGTGCCAGCGGAGGCGGGGGGGTCCAAGAGACCCAGTACTTC. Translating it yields CASGGGGVQETQYF.

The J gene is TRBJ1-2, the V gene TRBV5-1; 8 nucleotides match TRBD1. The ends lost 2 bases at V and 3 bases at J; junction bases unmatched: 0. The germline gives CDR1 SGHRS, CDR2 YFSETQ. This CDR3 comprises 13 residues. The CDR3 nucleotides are TGCGCCAGCAGCTTACAGGGGGACTATGGCTACACCTTC. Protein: CASSLQGDYGYTF. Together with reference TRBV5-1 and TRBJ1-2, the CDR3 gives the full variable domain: KAGVTQTPRYLIKTRGQQVTLSCSPISGHRSVSWYQQTPGQGLQFLFEYFSETQRNKGNFPGRFSGRQFSNSRSEMNVSTLELGDSALYLCASSLQGDYGYTFGSGTRLTVV.

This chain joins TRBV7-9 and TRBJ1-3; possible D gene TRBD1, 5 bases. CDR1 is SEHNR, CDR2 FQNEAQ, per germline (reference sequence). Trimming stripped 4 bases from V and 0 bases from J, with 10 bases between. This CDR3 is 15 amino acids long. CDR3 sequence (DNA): TGTGCCAGCAGCTCGGCAGGGTACTCTGGAAACACCATATATTTT. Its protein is CASSSAGYSGNTIYF.

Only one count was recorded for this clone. CDR3: CASRGVNEQFF. CDR3 sequence (DNA): TGTGCCAGCAGGGGGGTCAATGAGCAGTTCTTC. The chain uses TRBV6-1 and TRBJ2-1; the D call may be TRBD1 or TRBD2 (5 bases each). Per germline, CDR1 MNHNS and CDR2 SASEGT. Trimming took off 6 bases at V and 6 bases at J, with 6 bases between the two ends. The CDR3 spans 11 residues.

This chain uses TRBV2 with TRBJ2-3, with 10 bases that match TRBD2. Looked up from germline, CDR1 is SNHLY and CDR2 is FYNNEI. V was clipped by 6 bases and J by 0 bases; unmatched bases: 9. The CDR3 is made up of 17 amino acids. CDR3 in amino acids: CASRRASGGASTDTQYF. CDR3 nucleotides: TGTGCCAGCAGGAGAGCTAGCGGGGGTGCTAGCACAGATACGCAGTATTTT.

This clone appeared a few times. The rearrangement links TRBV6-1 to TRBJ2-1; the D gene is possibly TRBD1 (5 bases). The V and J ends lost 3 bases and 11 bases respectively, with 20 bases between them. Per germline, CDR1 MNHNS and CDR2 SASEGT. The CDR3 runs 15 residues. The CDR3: CASSDINLDTPKQFF. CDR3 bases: TGTGCCAGCAGTGATATTAACTTGGACACGCCTAAGCAGTTCTTC.

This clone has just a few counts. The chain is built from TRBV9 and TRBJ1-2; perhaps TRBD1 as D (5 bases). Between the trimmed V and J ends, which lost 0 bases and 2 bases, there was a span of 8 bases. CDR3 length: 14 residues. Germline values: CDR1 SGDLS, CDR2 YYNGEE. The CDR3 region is CASSVGAGNYGYTF. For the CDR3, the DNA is TGTGCCAGCAGCGTAGGGGCAGGGAACTATGGCTACACCTTC.